These 32 T cell receptor beta chains came from one sample sequenced in a study of human T cells and chemical hapten exposure. Time point denoted: patch test 3, about 24 weeks after DPC sensitization. Treatment meaning: therapeutic diphenylcyclopropenone sensitization with weekly scalp DPC. Researchers extracted total RNA from unfractionated whole blood. Each CDR3 protein is one row after TCRdb ran MiXCR on the RACE reads. The profile shows 38,000 or so distinct CDR3 sequences, around a tenth of them singletons. The input for sequencing was whole blood, taken in connection with sensitization to the hapten diphenylcyclopropenone (DPC). The origin of the receptors is a man aged 50-60 years with alopecia areata. Some clones in this sample may be carry-over from other donors' samples.

The chain joins TRBV10-2 to TRBJ2-7; 7 nucleotides match TRBD2. Germline V lookup: CDR1 WSHSY, CDR2 SAAADI. There are 14 residues in the CDR3. The ends lost 7 bases at V and 3 bases at J; junction bases unmatched: 9. In DNA, the CDR3 is TGCGCCAGCACCGACGGGGAGGGCGGCTACGAGCAGTACTTC. Translation gives CASTDGEGGYEQYF.

This clonotype was picked up a small number of times. V is TRBV28 and J is TRBJ2-2, with TRBD1 matching over 10 bases. Germline CDR1 is MDHEN and CDR2 is SYDVKM. Trimming took 6 bases from V and 5 from J; bases not matched to a gene: 9. This CDR3 contains 16 residues. The CDR3 is CASSPLDRGRTGELFF. The CDR3 DNA follows: TGTGCCAGCAGCCCCTTGGACAGGGGGAGGACCGGGGAGCTGTTTTTT.

J is TRBJ2-7 and V is TRBV18, with a tentative D call TRBD2 (5 bases). V was shortened by 3 bases and J by 6 bases, with 9 bases between the two germline ends. Germline CDR1 is KGHSH and CDR2 is LQKENI. This CDR3 is built from 12 residues. The CDR3 here is CASSPGRGEQYF. The CDR3 nucleotides read TGTGCCAGCTCACCCGGCCGGGGCGAGCAGTACTTC.

This clonotype has a count of ten or more. The chain joins TRBV12-3 or TRBV12-4 to TRBJ1-6; no reliable D call. V lost 3 bases, J lost 7 bases, and 10 bases lay in between. The CDR3 length is 14 residues. The DNA of the CDR3 is TGTGCCAGCAGTTTGGCGCAGTCGAATTCACCCCTCCACTTT. This gives the protein CASSLAQSNSPLHF.

This clonotype came up many times. The chain employs TRBV28 and TRBJ2-7, with 7 positions matching TRBD1. Germline V gene data show CDR1 as MDHEN and CDR2 as SYDVKM. V gave up 6 bases and J gave up 0 bases; unmatched junction bases: 2. The CDR3 covers 13 residues. Here the CDR3 reads CASSGQVSYEQYF. The CDR3 DNA reads TGTGCCAGCAGCGGACAGGTCTCCTACGAGCAGTACTTC.

The chain combines TRBV9 with TRBJ1-1; the D is unclear. The CDR3 sequence is 16 residues long. V shed 6 bases and J shed 0 bases, with 18 bases lying between them. Germline loops: CDR1 SGDLS, CDR2 YYNGEE. Here the CDR3 DNA reads TGTGCCAGCACCCCCCCTCTTATTGGGCTGAACACTGAAGCTTTCTTT. Translating gives CASTPPLIGLNTEAFF. Full variable domain (remainder filled in from reference TRBV9 and TRBJ1-1): DSGVTQTPKHLITATGQRVTLRCSPRSGDLSVYWYQQSLDQGLQFLIQYYNGEERAKGNILERFSAQQFPDLHSELNLSSLELGDSALYFCASTPPLIGLNTEAFFGQGTRLTVV.

This clonotype was counted many times. The rearrangement joins TRBV28 to TRBJ2-2; TRBD2 agrees at 11 bases. Germline loops: CDR1 MDHEN, CDR2 SYDVKM. V dropped 4 bases and J dropped 4; count of bases not matched to a gene: 11. This CDR3 region has 18 residues. The CDR3 DNA sequence: TGTGCCAGCAGTTCGAGACTAGCGGGGTTAACTCGCACCGGGGAGCTGTTTTTT. This encodes CASSSRLAGLTRTGELFF.

This clonotype was counted many times. V gene TRBV6-5 combines with J gene TRBJ2-1; 9 nucleotides match TRBD2. Trimming took 2 bases from V and 7 from J; bases not matched to a gene: 3. CDR1 and CDR2 (germline): MNHEY, SVGAGI. CDR3 length: 14 amino acids. CDR3 amino acids: CASSYGLAYNEQFF. DNA for the CDR3: TGTGCCAGCAGTTACGGACTAGCGTATAATGAGCAGTTCTTC.

This clonotype is medium-sized (0.01 to 0.1%). CDR3 nucleotides: TGCAGCGTTGGGACAGGGACGAACTACGAGCAGTACTTC. Its protein is CSVGTGTNYEQYF. The genes are TRBV29-1 and TRBJ2-7, with TRBD1 identical over 8 bases. CDR1 and CDR2 from the germline V gene are SQVTM and ANQGSEA. Trimming removed 4 bases from V and 3 bases from J; junction bases left unmatched: 5. The CDR3 is made up of 13 amino acids.

The chain couples TRBV20-1 to TRBJ2-1, with D unclear. V was shortened by 3 bases and J by 6 bases, with 9 bases between the two germline ends. CDR3 length equals 12 residues. Germline CDR1 is DFQATT and CDR2 is SNEGSKA (reference sequence). CDR3 amino acids: CSARGPANEQFF. The DNA for the CDR3 is TGCAGTGCTAGGGGTCCCGCCAATGAGCAGTTCTTC.

This clonotype was detected many times. The chain carries TRBV24-1 and TRBJ2-1; 10 bases are shared with TRBD2. Germline values: CDR1 KGHDR, CDR2 SFDVKD. The length of the CDR3 is 15 residues. The J segment lost 11 bases and the V segment lost 7 bases, leaving 13 bases of the junction unmatched. CDR3 DNA sequence: TGTGCCACCAGCGGGCTAGCGGGAGAAACGATGAAGCAGTTCTTC. Translated, it gives CATSGLAGETMKQFF.

This clonotype was counted a few times. The V call is TRBV7-8, the J call TRBJ2-2; perhaps TRBD2 as D (5 bases). The CDR3 is made up of 17 amino acids. The germline V gene has CDR1 SGHVS and CDR2 FQNEAQ. V lost 5 bases to trimming and J lost 6 bases, with 22 bases between them. The CDR3 protein is CASSDRRSKPPPGELFF. The CDR3 bases are TGTGCCAGCAGCGATAGGAGGTCCAAACCTCCGCCCGGGGAGCTGTTTTTT.

The rearrangement uses TRBV27 and TRBJ2-3; 9 nucleotides align to TRBD2. V lost 4 bases, J lost 6 bases, and 5 bases stayed unmatched. The CDR3 is made up of 14 amino acids. Looked up from germline, CDR1 is MNHEY and CDR2 is SMNVEV (reference sequence). The CDR3 loop is CASSWSSGTDTQYF. Written as DNA, the CDR3 is TGTGCCAGCAGTTGGTCTAGCGGGACGGATACGCAGTATTTT.

This clonotype was picked up many times. This rearrangement joins TRBV20-1 to TRBJ1-6; tentatively, D is TRBD1 (6 bases). Germline V lookup: CDR1 DFQATT, CDR2 SNEGSKA (reference sequence). Trimming took 0 bases from V and 7 from J, leaving 13 bases between them. The CDR3 covers 15 residues. CDR3 amino acids: CSAREWGQGNSPLHF. As DNA, the CDR3 is TGCAGTGCTAGAGAATGGGGGCAGGGGAATTCACCCCTCCACTTT.

This clonotype was seen repeatedly, ten times or more. This chain uses TRBV20-1 with TRBJ2-1; D is perhaps TRBD2 (6 bases). Between the trimmed V and J ends, which lost 5 bases and 3 bases, there was a span of 14 bases. The CDR3 has 14 amino acids. Germline V gene lookup returns CDR1 DFQATT and CDR2 SNEGSKA (reference sequence). This chain's CDR3 is CSALSSEVYNEQFF. The DNA of the CDR3 is TGCAGTGCTTTGTCTAGCGAGGTCTACAATGAGCAGTTCTTC.

This clonotype appeared many times. The V call is TRBV29-1, the J call TRBJ1-1; D remains ambiguous. V lost 2 bases, J lost 3 bases, and 7 bases lay in between. The CDR3 sequence is 12 residues long. The V gene's germline CDR1 is SQVTM and CDR2 ANQGSEA. Written as DNA, the CDR3 is TGCAGCGTTGAAATGAGGGACACTGAAGCTTTCTTT. Protein product: CSVEMRDTEAFF.

This clonotype was observed many times. The V gene is TRBV5-6, the J gene TRBJ1-5; D is unresolved. With 4 bases removed from V and 3 bases from J, the gap between germline ends came to 11 bases. This CDR3 spans 14 amino acids. Germline V gives CDR1 SGHDT, CDR2 YYEEEE. CDR3 loop: CASSPRLNNQPQHF. CDR3 DNA sequence: TGTGCCAGCAGCCCCCGGCTGAACAATCAGCCCCAGCATTTT.

This clonotype was found many times. This chain joins TRBV29-1 and TRBJ2-7; D uncertain. The CDR3 is 13 amino acids. The V gene lost 6 bases and the J gene lost 7 bases, with 19 bases spanning the gap. Germline CDR1 and CDR2: SQVTM and ANQGSEA. The CDR3 sequence is CSVARGETREQYF. The CDR3 DNA is TGCAGCGTGGCCCGTGGGGAAACGAGGGAGCAGTACTTC.

This clonotype was found many times. The chain recombines TRBV27 with TRBJ2-5, with D tentatively TRBD2 (5 bases). CDR1 MNHEY and CDR2 SMNVEV come from the germline V gene (reference sequence). The ends were cut back, 3 bases at V and 3 bases at J, with 14 bases in the middle. The CDR3 covers 15 residues. CDR3 protein: CASSFVGDPKETQYF. In DNA, the CDR3 is TGTGCCAGCAGTTTCGTCGGGGATCCTAAAGAGACCCAGTACTTC.

Many counts were recorded for this clonotype. V gene TRBV20-1 combines with J gene TRBJ1-5, with 7 bases lining up with TRBD1. The CDR3 extends over 15 amino acids. The ends lost 6 bases at V and 0 bases at J; junction bases unmatched: 8. From germline, CDR1 is DFQATT and CDR2 SNEGSKA (reference sequence). The CDR3 DNA reads TGCAGTGCCCTGGTCGGGACAGATAGCAATCAGCCCCAGCATTTT. Encoded protein: CSALVGTDSNQPQHF.

This clonotype was recorded many times. The rearrangement uses TRBV28 and TRBJ1-6, with a weak D call TRBD1 (5 bases). The germline V gene encodes CDR1 MDHEN and CDR2 SYDVKM. The CDR3 contains 14 residues. Trimming left V 1 base short and J 6 bases short, with 7 bases between. The CDR3 DNA reads as TGTGCCAGCAGTTTATATGGGACTAATTCACCCCTCCACTTT. It yields the protein CASSLYGTNSPLHF.

This clonotype was counted ten times or more. J is TRBJ2-4 and V is TRBV28; possibly TRBD2 for D (6 bases). Deletions cut 5 bases from V and 7 bases from J, with 18 bases between. The CDR3 runs to 15 residues. The germline V gene encodes CDR1 MDHEN and CDR2 SYDVKM. CDR3: CASSPSNGGANIQYF. CDR3 bases: TGTGCCAGCAGTCCATCGAACGGGGGAGCTAACATTCAGTACTTC.

The table lists this clonotype with many counts. CDR3 DNA sequence: TGTGCCAGCAGCTTACAAGGGGCTGGCGGGGAGCTGTTTTTT. Protein sequence: CASSLQGAGGELFF. The chain is built from TRBV7-8 and TRBJ2-2; the D gene is possibly TRBD1 (5 bases). There are 14 residues in the CDR3. Germline CDR1 and CDR2: SGHVS and FQNEAQ. V lost 2 bases to trimming and J lost 7 bases, with 11 bases between them.

This clonotype was counted between two and nine times. This chain connects TRBV5-5 to TRBJ2-5; 9 bases map to TRBD1. The CDR3 consists of 16 residues. CDR1 is SGHKS and CDR2 is YYEKEE in the germline V gene (reference sequence). The trim removed 2 bases at V and 3 bases at J, leaving 8 bases unmatched. This CDR3 is CASSFFPTGGEETQYF. CDR3 DNA: TGTGCCAGCAGCTTTTTCCCGACAGGGGGTGAAGAGACCCAGTACTTC.

This clonotype was counted many times. The rearrangement joins TRBV19 to TRBJ2-1; no clear D. This CDR3 spans 14 amino acids. The V end was cut by 6 bases, the J end by 6 bases, with 15 bases between. Germline CDR1 is LNHDA and CDR2 is SQIVND (reference sequence). The DNA of the CDR3 is TGTGCCAGTAGCCCCGCCTTTTGGGGCAATGAGCAGTTCTTC. It encodes CASSPAFWGNEQFF.

This clonotype was counted a few times. The V gene is TRBV11-2, the J gene TRBJ1-1; no clear D gene. This CDR3 spans 16 amino acids. V was trimmed by 1 base and J by 0 bases, leaving 12 bases between them. Germline CDR1 and CDR2: SGHAT and FQNNGV. Here the CDR3 reads CASSLGQGSLNTEAFF. Here the CDR3 DNA reads TGTGCCAGCAGCTTAGGGCAAGGGAGCTTGAACACTGAAGCTTTCTTT. The full variable domain, rest sourced from reference TRBV11-2 and TRBJ1-1, is EAGVAQSPRYKIIEKRQSVAFWCNPISGHATLYWYQQILGQGPKLLIQFQNNGVVDDSQLPKDRFSAERLKGVDSTLKIQPAKLEDSAVYLCASSLGQGSLNTEAFFGQGTRLTVV.

This clonotype was picked up a small number of times. The V call is TRBV9, the J call TRBJ2-2; 11 nucleotides align to TRBD2. CDR1 and CDR2 from the germline V gene are SGDLS and YYNGEE. The CDR3 length is 18 residues. V was clipped by 0 bases and J by 0 bases; unmatched bases: 4. This CDR3 is CASSVDGSGRANTGELFF. The DNA of the CDR3 is TGTGCCAGCAGCGTAGACGGTAGCGGGAGGGCGAACACCGGGGAGCTGTTTTTT.

This clonotype was observed at least ten times. The CDR3 DNA reads TGTGCCAGTGGGGAGGTCATGAACACTGAAGCTTTCTTT. Translating gives CASGEVMNTEAFF. The rearrangement links TRBV7-9 to TRBJ1-1, with D unclear. The germline gives CDR1 SEHNR, CDR2 FQNEAQ (reference sequence). This CDR3 region has 13 residues. V shed 9 bases and J shed 0 bases, with 11 bases lying between them.

This clonotype has a count of ten or more. The V and J genes are TRBV6-5 and TRBJ2-3; D call uncertain. Looked up from germline, CDR1 is MNHEY and CDR2 is SVGAGI. This CDR3 comprises 15 residues. V lost 3 bases and J lost 0, with 10 bases in between. The CDR3 reads CASSYGETSTDTQYF. CDR3 in DNA: TGTGCCAGCAGTTATGGGGAAACCAGCACAGATACGCAGTATTTT.

The table lists this clonotype with a few counts. V usage is TRBV29-1 and J usage is TRBJ2-1, with D possibly matching TRBD1 (7 bases). The CDR3 spans 14 residues. Trimming pared 5 bases from V and 6 bases from J, leaving 17 bases between. Germline V gene sequence: CDR1 SQVTM, CDR2 ANQGSEA. CDR3 residues: CSVFLAGGFNEQFF. The CDR3 region has the DNA TGCAGCGTTTTCTTGGCAGGGGGGTTCAATGAGCAGTTCTTC.

Many counts were recorded for this clonotype. The V and J genes are TRBV28 and TRBJ2-4, with no clear D. The germline gives CDR1 MDHEN, CDR2 SYDVKM. This CDR3 is built from 14 residues. Trimming stripped 2 bases from V and 1 base from J, with 6 bases between. The CDR3 loop reads CASSLLVAKNIQYF. The CDR3 DNA reads as TGTGCCAGCAGTTTACTTGTGGCCAAAAACATTCAGTACTTC.

This clonotype was observed at least ten times. The CDR3 DNA reads TGTGCCAGCCTCCGACTAGCGGGAGGGCCGATGGGGCAGTATTTT. It encodes CASLRLAGGPMGQYF. The chain is built from TRBV28 and TRBJ2-3, with TRBD2 matching over 14 bases. Germline CDR1 MDHEN, CDR2 SYDVKM. The CDR3 has 15 amino acids. Trimming cost V 8 bases and J 11 bases; bases outside gene matches: 12.